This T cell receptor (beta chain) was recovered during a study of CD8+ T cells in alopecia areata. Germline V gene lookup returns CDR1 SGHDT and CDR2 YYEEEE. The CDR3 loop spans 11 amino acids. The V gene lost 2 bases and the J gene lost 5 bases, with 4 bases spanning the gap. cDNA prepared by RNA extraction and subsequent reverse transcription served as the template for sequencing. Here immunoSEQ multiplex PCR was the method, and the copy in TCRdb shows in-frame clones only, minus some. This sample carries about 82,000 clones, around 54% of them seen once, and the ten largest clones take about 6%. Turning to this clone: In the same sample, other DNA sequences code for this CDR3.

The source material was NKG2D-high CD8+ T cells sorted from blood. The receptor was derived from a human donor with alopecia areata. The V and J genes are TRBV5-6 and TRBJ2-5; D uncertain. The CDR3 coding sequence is TGTGCCAGCAGCTTCGCGGAGACCCAGTACTTC. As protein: CASSFAETQYF.